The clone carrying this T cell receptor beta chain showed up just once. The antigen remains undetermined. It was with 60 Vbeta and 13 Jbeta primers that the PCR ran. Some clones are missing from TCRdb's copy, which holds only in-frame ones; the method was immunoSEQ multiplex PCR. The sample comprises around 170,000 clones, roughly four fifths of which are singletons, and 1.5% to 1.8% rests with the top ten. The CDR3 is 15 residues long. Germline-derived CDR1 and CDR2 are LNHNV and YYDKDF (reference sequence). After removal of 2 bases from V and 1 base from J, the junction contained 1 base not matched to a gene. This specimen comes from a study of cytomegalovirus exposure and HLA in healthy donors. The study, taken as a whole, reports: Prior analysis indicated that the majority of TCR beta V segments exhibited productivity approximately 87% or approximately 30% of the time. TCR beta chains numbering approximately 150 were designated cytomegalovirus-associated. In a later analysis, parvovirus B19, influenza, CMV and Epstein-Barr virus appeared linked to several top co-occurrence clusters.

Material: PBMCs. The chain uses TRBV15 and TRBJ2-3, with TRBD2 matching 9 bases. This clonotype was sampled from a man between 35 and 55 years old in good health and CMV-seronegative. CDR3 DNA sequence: TGTGCCACCAGCAGACTAGCGGGACGCACAGATACGCAGTATTTT. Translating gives CATSRLAGRTDTQYF.